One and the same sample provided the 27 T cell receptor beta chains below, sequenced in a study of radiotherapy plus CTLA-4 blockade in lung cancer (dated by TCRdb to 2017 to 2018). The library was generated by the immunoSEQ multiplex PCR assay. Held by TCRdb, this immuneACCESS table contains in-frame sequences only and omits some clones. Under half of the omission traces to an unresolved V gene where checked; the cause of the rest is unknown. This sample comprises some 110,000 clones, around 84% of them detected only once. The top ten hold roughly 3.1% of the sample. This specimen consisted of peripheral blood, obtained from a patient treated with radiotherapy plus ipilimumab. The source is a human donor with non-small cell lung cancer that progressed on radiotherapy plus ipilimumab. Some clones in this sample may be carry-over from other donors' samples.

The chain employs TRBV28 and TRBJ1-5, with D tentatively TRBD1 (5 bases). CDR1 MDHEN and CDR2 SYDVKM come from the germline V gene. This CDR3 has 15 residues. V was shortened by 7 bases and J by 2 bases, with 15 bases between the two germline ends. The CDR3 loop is CASTRGGLGNQPQHF. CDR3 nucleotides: TGTGCCAGCACCCGGGGGGGGTTGGGCAATCAGCCCCAGCATTTT.

Here the CDR3 reads CASSLVVSSYNSPLHF. In DNA form, the CDR3 reads TGTGCCAGCAGCTTAGTTGTTAGCTCCTATAATTCACCCCTCCACTTT. This chain uses TRBV7-2 with TRBJ1-6, with D unclear. V dropped 1 base and J dropped 0 bases, with 7 bases sitting between them. Germline lookup yields CDR1 SGHTA and CDR2 FQGNSA. The CDR3 is 16 amino acids. The full variable domain, completed using reference TRBV7-2 and TRBJ1-6, is GAGVSQSPSNKVTEKGKDVELRCDPISGHTALYWYRQSLGQGLEFLIYFQGNSAPDKSGLPSDRFSAERTGGSVSTLTIQRTQQEDSAVYLCASSLVVSSYNSPLHFGNGTRLTVT.

The CDR3 coding sequence is TGCAGCGTTGATTGGGGATTAGGCTCTGGAAACACCATATATTTT. This gives the protein CSVDWGLGSGNTIYF. This sequence joins TRBV29-1 and TRBJ1-3; no clear D gene. Trimming left V 3 bases short and J 0 bases short, with 12 bases between. The CDR3 has 15 residues. CDR1 SQVTM and CDR2 ANQGSEA come from the germline V gene.

The DNA for the CDR3 is TGTGCCAGCAGCTTGGTCACGGGGATAGATGGCTACACCTTC. Amino acid sequence: CASSLVTGIDGYTF. V is TRBV5-4 and J is TRBJ1-2; D uncertain. Germline V lookup: CDR1 SGHNT, CDR2 YYREEE (reference sequence). Trimming shortened V by 0 bases and J by 6 bases, and 12 bases separated the two germline ends. This CDR3 has 14 residues.

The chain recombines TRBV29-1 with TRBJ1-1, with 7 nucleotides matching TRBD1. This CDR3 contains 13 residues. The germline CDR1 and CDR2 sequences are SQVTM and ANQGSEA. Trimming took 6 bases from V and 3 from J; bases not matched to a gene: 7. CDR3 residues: CSVTTGTDTEAFF. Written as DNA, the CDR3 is TGCAGCGTCACGACAGGGACGGACACTGAAGCTTTCTTT.

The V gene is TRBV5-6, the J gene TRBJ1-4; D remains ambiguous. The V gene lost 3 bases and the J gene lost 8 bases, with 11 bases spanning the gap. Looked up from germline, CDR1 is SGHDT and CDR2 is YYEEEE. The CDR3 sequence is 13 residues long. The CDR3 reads CASSSLDAEKLFF. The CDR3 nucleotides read TGTGCCAGCAGCTCCCTGGATGCCGAAAAACTGTTTTTT.

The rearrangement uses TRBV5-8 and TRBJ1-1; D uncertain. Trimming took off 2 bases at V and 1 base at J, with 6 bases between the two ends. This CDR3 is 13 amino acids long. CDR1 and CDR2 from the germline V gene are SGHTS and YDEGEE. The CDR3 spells CASSFIWNTEAFF. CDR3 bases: TGTGCCAGCAGCTTTATTTGGAACACTGAAGCTTTCTTT.

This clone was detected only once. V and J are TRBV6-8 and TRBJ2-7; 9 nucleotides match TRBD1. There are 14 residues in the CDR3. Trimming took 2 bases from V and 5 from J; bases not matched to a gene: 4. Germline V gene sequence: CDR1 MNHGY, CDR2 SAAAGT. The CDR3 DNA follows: TGTGCCAGCAGTTACGACAGGGGGGATCACGAGCAGTACTTC. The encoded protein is CASSYDRGDHEQYF.

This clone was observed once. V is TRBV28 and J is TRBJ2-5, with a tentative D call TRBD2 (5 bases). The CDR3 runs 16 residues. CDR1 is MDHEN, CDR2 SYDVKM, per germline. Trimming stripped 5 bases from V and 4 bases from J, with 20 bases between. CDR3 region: CASSPTLWRGGETQYF. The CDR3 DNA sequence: TGTGCCAGCAGTCCCACCCTGTGGCGCGGAGGAGAGACCCAGTACTTC.

CDR3 in amino acids: CASSFRQGADEQFF. The DNA for the CDR3 is TGCGCCAGCAGCTTCCGTCAGGGGGCTGATGAGCAGTTCTTC. The rearrangement uses TRBV5-1 and TRBJ2-1; 8 bases match TRBD1. This CDR3 is built from 14 residues. J gave up 8 bases and V 2 bases, and 6 bases lay outside the gene matches. Germline lookup yields CDR1 SGHRS and CDR2 YFSETQ.

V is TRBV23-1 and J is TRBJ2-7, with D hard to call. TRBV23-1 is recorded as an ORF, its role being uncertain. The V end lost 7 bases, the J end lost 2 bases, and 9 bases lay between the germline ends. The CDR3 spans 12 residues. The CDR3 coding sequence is TGCGCCAGCAATCCCGGCCCCTACGAGCAGTACTTC. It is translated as CASNPGPYEQYF.

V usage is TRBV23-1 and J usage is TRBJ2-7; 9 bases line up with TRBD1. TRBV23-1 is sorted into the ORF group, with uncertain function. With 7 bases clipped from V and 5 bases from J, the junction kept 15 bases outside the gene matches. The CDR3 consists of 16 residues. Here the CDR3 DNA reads TGCGCCAGCACCGAGTCCCCGGGACAGGGTTACCACGAGCAGTACTTC. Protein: CASTESPGQGYHEQYF.

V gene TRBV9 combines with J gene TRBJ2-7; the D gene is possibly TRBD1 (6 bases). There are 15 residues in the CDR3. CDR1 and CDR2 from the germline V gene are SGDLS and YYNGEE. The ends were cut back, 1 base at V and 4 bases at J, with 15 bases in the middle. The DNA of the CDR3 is TGTGCCAGCAGCGTATCGACGGGACAAGCTTACGAGCAGTACTTC. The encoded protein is CASSVSTGQAYEQYF.

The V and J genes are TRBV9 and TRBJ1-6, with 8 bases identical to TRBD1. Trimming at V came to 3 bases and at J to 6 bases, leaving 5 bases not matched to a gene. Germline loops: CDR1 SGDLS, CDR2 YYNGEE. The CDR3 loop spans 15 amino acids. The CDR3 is CASSGTGQGNSPLHF. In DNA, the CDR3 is TGTGCCAGCAGCGGAACAGGACAGGGTAATTCACCCCTCCACTTT.

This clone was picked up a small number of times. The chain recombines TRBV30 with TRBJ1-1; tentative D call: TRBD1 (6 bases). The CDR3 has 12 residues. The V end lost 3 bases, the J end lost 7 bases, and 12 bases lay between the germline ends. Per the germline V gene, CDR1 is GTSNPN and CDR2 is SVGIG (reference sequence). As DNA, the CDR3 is TGTGCCTGGAGAAGGGGGTACAATGAAGCTTTCTTT. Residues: CAWRRGYNEAFF.

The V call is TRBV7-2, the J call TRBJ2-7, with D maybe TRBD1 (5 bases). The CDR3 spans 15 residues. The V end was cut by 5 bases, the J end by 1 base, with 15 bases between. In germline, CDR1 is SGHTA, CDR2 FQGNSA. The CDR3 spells CASSRQYTASYEQYF. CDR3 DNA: TGTGCCAGCAGCCGACAGTATACTGCTTCCTACGAGCAGTACTTC.

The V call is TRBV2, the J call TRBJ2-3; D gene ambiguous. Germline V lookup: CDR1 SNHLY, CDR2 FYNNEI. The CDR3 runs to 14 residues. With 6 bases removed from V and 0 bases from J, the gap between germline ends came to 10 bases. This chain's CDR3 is CASSSEVSTDTQYF. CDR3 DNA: TGTGCCAGCAGCTCTGAAGTTAGCACAGATACGCAGTATTTT.

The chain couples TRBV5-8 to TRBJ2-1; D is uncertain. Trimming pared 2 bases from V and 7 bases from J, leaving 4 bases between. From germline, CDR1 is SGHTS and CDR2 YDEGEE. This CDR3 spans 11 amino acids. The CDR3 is CASSFPNEQFF. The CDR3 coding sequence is TGTGCCAGCAGCTTTCCGAATGAGCAGTTCTTC.

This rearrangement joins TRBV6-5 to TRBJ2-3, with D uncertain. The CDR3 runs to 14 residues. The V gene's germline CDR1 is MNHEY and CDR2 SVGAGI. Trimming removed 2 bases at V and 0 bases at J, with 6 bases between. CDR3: CASSYGSSTDTQYF. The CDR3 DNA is TGTGCCAGCAGTTACGGCTCTAGCACAGATACGCAGTATTTT.

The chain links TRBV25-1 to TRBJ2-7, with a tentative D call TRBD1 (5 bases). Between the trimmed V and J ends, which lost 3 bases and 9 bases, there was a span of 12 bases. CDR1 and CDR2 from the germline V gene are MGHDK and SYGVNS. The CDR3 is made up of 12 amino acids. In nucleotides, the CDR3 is TGTGCCAGCAGTGACCTCGACAGAGGGCAGTACTTC. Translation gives CASSDLDRGQYF.

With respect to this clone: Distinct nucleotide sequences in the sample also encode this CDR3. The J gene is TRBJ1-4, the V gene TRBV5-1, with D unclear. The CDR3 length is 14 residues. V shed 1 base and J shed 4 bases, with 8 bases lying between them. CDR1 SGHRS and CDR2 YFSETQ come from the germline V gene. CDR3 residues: CASSLSGSNEKLFF. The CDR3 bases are TGCGCCAGCAGCTTGTCGGGCAGTAATGAAAAACTGTTTTTT.

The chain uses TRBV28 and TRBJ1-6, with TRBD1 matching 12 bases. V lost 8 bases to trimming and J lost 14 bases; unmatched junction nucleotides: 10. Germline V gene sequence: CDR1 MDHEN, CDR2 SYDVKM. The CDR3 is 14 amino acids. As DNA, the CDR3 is TGTGCCAGCTCGAAGGGACAGGGGGCATCAGCCCTCCACTTT. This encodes CASSKGQGASALHF.

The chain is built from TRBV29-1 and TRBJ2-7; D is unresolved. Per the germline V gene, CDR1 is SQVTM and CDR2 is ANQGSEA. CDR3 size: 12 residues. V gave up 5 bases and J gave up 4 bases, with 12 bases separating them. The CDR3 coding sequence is TGCAGCGTTAAAGCGATGACTTACGAGCAGTACTTC. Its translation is CSVKAMTYEQYF.

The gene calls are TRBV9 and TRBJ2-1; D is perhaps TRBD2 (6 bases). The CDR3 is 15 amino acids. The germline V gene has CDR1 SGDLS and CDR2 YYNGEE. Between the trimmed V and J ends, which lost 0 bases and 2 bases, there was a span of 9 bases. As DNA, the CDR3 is TGTGCCAGCAGCGTAGACGGGAGAACCTACAATGAGCAGTTCTTC. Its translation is CASSVDGRTYNEQFF.

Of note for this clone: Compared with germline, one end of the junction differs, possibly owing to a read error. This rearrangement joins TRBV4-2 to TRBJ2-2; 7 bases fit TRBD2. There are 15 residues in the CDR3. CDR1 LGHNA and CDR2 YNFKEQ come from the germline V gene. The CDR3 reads CASSQRGENTEELFF. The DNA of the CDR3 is TGTGCCAGCAGCCAACGGGGGGAGAACACCGAGGAGCTGTTTTTT.

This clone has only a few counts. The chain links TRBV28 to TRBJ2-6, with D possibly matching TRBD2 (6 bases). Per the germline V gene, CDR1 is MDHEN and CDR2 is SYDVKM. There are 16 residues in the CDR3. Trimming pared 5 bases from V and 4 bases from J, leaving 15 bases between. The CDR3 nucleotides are TGTGCCAGCAGTCTCTGGAGGGGTTCCGGGGCCAACGTCCTGACTTTC. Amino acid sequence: CASSLWRGSGANVLTF.

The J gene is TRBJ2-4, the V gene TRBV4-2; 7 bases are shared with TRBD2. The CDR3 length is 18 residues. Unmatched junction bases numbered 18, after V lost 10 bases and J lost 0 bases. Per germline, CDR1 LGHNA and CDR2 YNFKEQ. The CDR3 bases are TGTGCCAACCCTCCGGTTGGGCAGCGGGGAATAGCCAAAAACATTCAGTACTTC. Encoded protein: CANPPVGQRGIAKNIQYF.